This T cell receptor (beta chain) was identified in a study of shared T cell receptors in the human thymus. V shed 4 bases and J 6 bases; nucleotides not matched to a gene: 12. The CDR3 has 15 amino acids. The germline gives CDR1 SGHNT, CDR2 YYREEE (reference sequence). Libraries were prepared by immunoSEQ multiplex PCR; TCRdb keeps only in-frame clonotypes and omits some of them. The sample holds hundreds of thousands of clones, approximately 90% seen once. This same sample was also taken into another study, of human thymus T cells. From that report: Donors were healthy Finnish infants having corrective surgery for congenital heart defects. Across thymic and blood repertoires, the usage of V and J genes appeared to be biased.

The sequencing sample was made of thymocytes. The TCR originated in a boy in the first two years of life with a congenital heart defect. The chain combines TRBV5-4 with TRBJ2-7, with 8 bases lining up with TRBD1. The CDR3, as DNA: TGTGCCAGCAGCGAAGGACAGGGCCTTGAGGGCGAGCAGTACTTC. Its translation: CASSEGQGLEGEQYF.